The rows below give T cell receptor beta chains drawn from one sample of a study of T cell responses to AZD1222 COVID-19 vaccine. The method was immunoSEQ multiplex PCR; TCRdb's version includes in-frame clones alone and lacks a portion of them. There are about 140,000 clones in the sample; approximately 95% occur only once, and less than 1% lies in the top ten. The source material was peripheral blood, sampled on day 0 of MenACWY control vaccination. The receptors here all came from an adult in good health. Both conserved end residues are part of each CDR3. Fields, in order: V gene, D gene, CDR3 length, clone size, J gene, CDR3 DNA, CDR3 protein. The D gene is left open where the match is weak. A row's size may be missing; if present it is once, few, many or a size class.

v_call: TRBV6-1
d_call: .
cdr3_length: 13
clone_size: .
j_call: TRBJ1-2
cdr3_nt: TGTGCCAGCAGGGAAGAGACAGGCTATGGCTACACCTTC
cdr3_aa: CASREETGYGYTF

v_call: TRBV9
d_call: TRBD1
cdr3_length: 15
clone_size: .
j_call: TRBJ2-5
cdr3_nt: TGTGCCAGCAGCCTCGACAGGGGACGGCAAGAGACCCAGTACTTC
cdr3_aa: CASSLDRGRQETQYF

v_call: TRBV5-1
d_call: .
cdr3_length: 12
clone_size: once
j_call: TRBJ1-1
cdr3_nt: TGCGCCAGCAGTGAACCGAACACTGAAGCTTTCTTT
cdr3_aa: CASSEPNTEAFF

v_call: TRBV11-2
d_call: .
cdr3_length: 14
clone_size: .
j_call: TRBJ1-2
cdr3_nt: TGTGCCAGCAGCCCCGGGCCAGATAACTATGGCTACACCTTC
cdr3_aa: CASSPGPDNYGYTF

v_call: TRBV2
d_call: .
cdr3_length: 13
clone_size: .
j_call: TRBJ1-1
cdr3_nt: TGTGCCAGCAGTGAGGGGGCCGGAACTGAAGCTTTCTTT
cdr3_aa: CASSEGAGTEAFF

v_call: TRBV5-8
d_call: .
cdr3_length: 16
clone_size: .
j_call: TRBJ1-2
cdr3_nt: TGTGCCAGCAGCTTGGGAGGGAAACTTTCTAACTATGGCTACACCTTC
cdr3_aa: CASSLGGKLSNYGYTF

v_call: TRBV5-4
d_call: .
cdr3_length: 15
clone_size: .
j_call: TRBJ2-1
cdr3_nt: TGTGCCAGCAGCTTGGAACGTGGAAGCTACAATGAGCAGTTCTTC
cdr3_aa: CASSLERGSYNEQFF

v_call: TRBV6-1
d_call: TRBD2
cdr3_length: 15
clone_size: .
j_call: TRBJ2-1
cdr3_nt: TGTGCCAGCAGTGAGCATACTAGCGGGAGCAATGAGCAGTTCTTC
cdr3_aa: CASSEHTSGSNEQFF

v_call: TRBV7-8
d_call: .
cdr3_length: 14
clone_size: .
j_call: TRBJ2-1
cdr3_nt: TGTGCCAGCAGCTTAGGGGGGATCAACAATGAGCAGTTCTTC
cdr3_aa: CASSLGGINNEQFF

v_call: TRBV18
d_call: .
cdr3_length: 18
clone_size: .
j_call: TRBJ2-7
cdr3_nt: TGTGCCAGCTCACCACCTCGGGGCGCCGGACAGACAGGAGGGGAGCAGTACTTC
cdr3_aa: CASSPPRGAGQTGGEQYF

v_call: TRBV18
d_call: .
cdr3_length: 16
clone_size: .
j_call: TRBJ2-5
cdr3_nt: TGTGCCAGCTCACTTCTATCCGGGACGGTGAGAGAGACCCAGTACTTC
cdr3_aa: CASSLLSGTVRETQYF